This TCR beta chain came from a study of T cell changes during pregnancy in multiple sclerosis. Here immunoSEQ multiplex PCR was the method, and the copy in TCRdb shows in-frame clones only, minus some. The repertoire holds 52,000 or so clones, with 70% to 90% as singletons. J lost 0 bases, V lost 5 bases, and 6 bases had no gene match. This CDR3 region has 15 residues. The germline CDR1 and CDR2 sequences are SGHTA and FQGNSA. The J gene is TRBJ2-7, the V gene TRBV7-2; 8 bases match TRBD2. This TCR was recovered from a female donor with multiple sclerosis, enrolled in a pregnancy study. The sample consisted of CD4+ T cells from peripheral blood mononuclear cells, taken in the first trimester of pregnancy. The CDR3 nucleotides are TGTGCCAGCAGCCCCTTAGCGGGGAGCTCCTACGAGCAGTACTTC. Protein product: CASSPLAGSSYEQYF.